Detailed here is one T cell receptor beta chain. The data are from a study of T cell responses to AZD1222 COVID-19 vaccine. This table comes from immunoSEQ multiplex PCR, and its TCRdb copy is limited to in-frame clones, with some not included. The sample consists of about 120,000 clones, around 83% of them appearing once. The sequenced sample was peripheral blood, obtained 28 days after the second AZD1222 dose. This sequence was found in an adult who received the AZD1222 COVID-19 vaccine.

DNA for the CDR3: TGTGCCAGCAGCCGTCCCAGGGGTTGGGTCTTGGCCGGGGAGCTGTTTTTT. It specifies CASSRPRGWVLAGELFF. V is TRBV11-2 and J is TRBJ2-2, with D possibly TRBD1 on 6 matching bases. Trimming cost V 5 bases and J 6 bases, with 22 bases left between them. The V gene's germline CDR1 is SGHAT and CDR2 FQNNGV. This CDR3 region has 17 residues.